This paragraph covers one T cell receptor beta chain sequence. Its antigen is unknown. This record belongs to a study of shared clonotypes between healthy human individuals. Overall study results and limits: Only blood samples were collected, and tissue repertoires likely differ. Four donors shared around 5.1% of their naive CD4 clonotypes.

The authors ran the assay at deep level. Here immunoSEQ multiplex PCR was the method, and the copy in TCRdb shows in-frame clones only, minus some. This table has just over 2,000,000 clones, 85% to 95% appearing once. Per the germline V gene, CDR1 is GTSNPN and CDR2 is SVGIG (reference sequence). V lost 2 bases and J 6 bases, leaving 15 bases between the germline ends. The CDR3 contains 14 residues. Sequenced sample: naive CD4+ T cells sorted from blood. The subset is: CD45RA+ positively selected. V gene TRBV30 combines with J gene TRBJ2-3, with a tentative D call TRBD2 (6 bases). This TCR was recovered from a man aged 18-30 years in good health. CDR3 region: CAWSRDQGRDTQYF. The CDR3 region has the DNA TGTGCCTGGAGTCGGGACCAAGGGAGGGATACGCAGTATTTT.